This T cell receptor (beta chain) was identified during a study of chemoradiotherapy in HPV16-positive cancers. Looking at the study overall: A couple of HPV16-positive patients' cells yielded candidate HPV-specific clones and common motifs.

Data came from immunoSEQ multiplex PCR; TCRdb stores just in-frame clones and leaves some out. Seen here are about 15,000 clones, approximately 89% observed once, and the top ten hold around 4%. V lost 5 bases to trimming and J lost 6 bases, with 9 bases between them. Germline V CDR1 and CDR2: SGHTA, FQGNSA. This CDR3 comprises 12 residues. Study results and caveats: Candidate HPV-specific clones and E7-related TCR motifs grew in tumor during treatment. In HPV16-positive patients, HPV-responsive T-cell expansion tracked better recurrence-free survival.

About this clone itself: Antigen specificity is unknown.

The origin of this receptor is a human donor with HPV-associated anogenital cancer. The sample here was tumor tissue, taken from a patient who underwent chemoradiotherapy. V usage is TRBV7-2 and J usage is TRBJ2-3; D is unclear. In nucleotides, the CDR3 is TGTGCCAGCAGCGGGCCCGGTGATACGCAGTATTTT. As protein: CASSGPGDTQYF.